Listed below are T cell receptor beta chains from one sample, sequenced in a study of CD8 T cells in ankylosing spondylitis. Each CDR3 protein gets one entry after TCRdb re-called the 5' RACE reads with MiXCR. The data contain 200,000 to 300,000 distinct CDR3 sequences, under 12% of them singletons. Sequenced input: blood, either unsorted or a sorted T cell fraction (not recorded which). The receptors derive from a male donor with ankylosing spondylitis or in good health (not recorded which). Both conserved end residues are part of each CDR3. Each record gives: V gene, J gene, clone size, D gene, CDR3 DNA, CDR3 protein. D genes are given only for firm matches. Not every row has a clone size; where given, it reads once, few, many or a size class.

v_call: TRBV7-2; j_call: TRBJ2-7; clone_size: many; d_call: -; cdr3_nt: TGTGCCAGCAGCTTAGGGTGGCAGGCATATTCCTACGAGCAGTACTTC; cdr3_aa: CASSLGWQAYSYEQYF
v_call: TRBV5-1; j_call: TRBJ2-1; clone_size: many; d_call: TRBD2; cdr3_nt: TGCGCCAGCAGCCCGGGACTAGCGGGGGATTATGAGCAGTTCTTC; cdr3_aa: CASSPGLAGDYEQFF
v_call: TRBV11-1; j_call: TRBJ2-7; clone_size: few; d_call: -; cdr3_nt: TGTGCCAGCAGCCCGACAGGGATAACCGGGAGGAGCTCCTACGAGCAGTACTTC; cdr3_aa: CASSPTGITGRSSYEQYF
v_call: TRBV7-2; j_call: TRBJ2-3; clone_size: -; d_call: TRBD2; cdr3_nt: TGTGCCAGCAGCCGCAGACTAGCGGACACAGATACGCAGTATTTT; cdr3_aa: CASSRRLADTDTQYF
v_call: TRBV10-2; j_call: TRBJ2-5; clone_size: -; d_call: TRBD2; cdr3_nt: TGCGCCAGCAGTGATTGGGCTAGCGGGATAAAAGAGACCCAGTACTTC; cdr3_aa: CASSDWASGIKETQYF
v_call: TRBV29-1; j_call: TRBJ1-2; clone_size: many; d_call: -; cdr3_nt: TGCAGCGTAGACACCGGGACTTCCTATGGCTACACCTTC; cdr3_aa: CSVDTGTSYGYTF
v_call: TRBV30; j_call: TRBJ1-3; clone_size: -; d_call: -; cdr3_nt: TGTGCCTGGTCTCCCGGGGTCTCTGGAAACACCATATATTTT; cdr3_aa: CAWSPGVSGNTIYF
v_call: TRBV5-1; j_call: TRBJ2-5; clone_size: many; d_call: TRBD1; cdr3_nt: TGCGCCAGCAGCGAGCAACCGGGCACAGGGGCACCCAGGACCCAGTACTTC; cdr3_aa: CASSEQPGTGAPRTQYF
v_call: TRBV6-5; j_call: TRBJ2-5; clone_size: few; d_call: -; cdr3_nt: TGTGCCAGCAGTTACTCGGTTTCGAGGAGGACGAACCAAGAGACCCAGTACTTC; cdr3_aa: CASSYSVSRRTNQETQYF
v_call: TRBV12-3/TRBV12-4; j_call: TRBJ2-1; clone_size: many; d_call: -; cdr3_nt: TGTGCCAGCAGTTTTGTCGGGAGCGGTAAAAATGAGCAGTTCTTC; cdr3_aa: CASSFVGSGKNEQFF
v_call: TRBV7-9; j_call: TRBJ1-2; clone_size: many; d_call: -; cdr3_nt: TGTGCCAGCAGCTCCACCGGGTTTGGAGTTCATGGCTACACCTTC; cdr3_aa: CASSSTGFGVHGYTF
v_call: TRBV30; j_call: TRBJ2-2; clone_size: many; d_call: -; cdr3_nt: TGTGCCGCCACGGGTAGGGCCGTAAACACCGGGGAGCTGTTTTTT; cdr3_aa: CAATGRAVNTGELFF
v_call: TRBV20-1; j_call: TRBJ1-1; clone_size: many; d_call: -; cdr3_nt: TGCAGTGTTTCACCCGGGACTGAAGCTTTCTTT; cdr3_aa: CSVSPGTEAFF
v_call: TRBV7-9; j_call: TRBJ1-4; clone_size: few; d_call: -; cdr3_nt: TGTGCCAGCAGCAATGGAGAGGCAACTAATGAAAAACTGTTTTTT; cdr3_aa: CASSNGEATNEKLFF
v_call: TRBV27; j_call: TRBJ2-2; clone_size: many; d_call: TRBD1; cdr3_nt: TGTGCCAGCAGTGTCGACAGGGGGGACACCGGGGAGCTGTTTTTT; cdr3_aa: CASSVDRGDTGELFF
v_call: TRBV30; j_call: TRBJ2-7; clone_size: few; d_call: -; cdr3_nt: TGTGCCTGGAGTGTAGGTACCTCAGCTAGCTACGAGCAGTACTTC; cdr3_aa: CAWSVGTSASYEQYF
v_call: TRBV4-1; j_call: TRBJ2-1; clone_size: few; d_call: -; cdr3_nt: TGCGCCAGCAGCCACCGGACCGGAGAGCAGTTCTTC; cdr3_aa: CASSHRTGEQFF
v_call: TRBV7-8; j_call: TRBJ2-3; clone_size: many; d_call: -; cdr3_nt: TGTGCCAGCAGCGGGGCAACAGATACGCAGTATTTT; cdr3_aa: CASSGATDTQYF
v_call: TRBV4-2; j_call: TRBJ2-3; clone_size: many; d_call: -; cdr3_nt: TGTGCCAGCAGCCAAGAAGGGACAAGCCGATCAGATACGCAGTATTTT; cdr3_aa: CASSQEGTSRSDTQYF
v_call: TRBV4-2; j_call: TRBJ2-3; clone_size: many; d_call: TRBD1; cdr3_nt: TGTGCCAGCAGCCAAGATCCTAGAGGGGGCGGGACAGATACGCAGTATTTT; cdr3_aa: CASSQDPRGGGTDTQYF
v_call: TRBV20-1; j_call: TRBJ2-5; clone_size: -; d_call: TRBD2; cdr3_nt: TGCAGTTATACAGGACTAGCGGGGGCCGCAGGGCAAGAGACCCAGTACTTC; cdr3_aa: CSYTGLAGAAGQETQYF
v_call: TRBV20-1; j_call: TRBJ2-5; clone_size: many; d_call: TRBD1; cdr3_nt: TGCAGTGCCACCGGGGGGACAGGGGTTCGAGAGACCCAGTACTTC; cdr3_aa: CSATGGTGVRETQYF
v_call: TRBV10-1; j_call: TRBJ2-3; clone_size: -; d_call: -; cdr3_nt: TGCGCCAGCAGTGAGGCGGGGAGCACAGATACGCAGTATTTT; cdr3_aa: CASSEAGSTDTQYF
v_call: TRBV20-1; j_call: TRBJ2-7; clone_size: many; d_call: TRBD2; cdr3_nt: TGCAGTGCTAGAGATGGTAGGACTAGCGGGAGATACGAGCAGTACTTC; cdr3_aa: CSARDGRTSGRYEQYF
v_call: TRBV11-3; j_call: TRBJ2-5; clone_size: few; d_call: -; cdr3_nt: TGTGCCAGCAGCTTTGGTTTGAGTCCAGAGACCCAGTACTTC; cdr3_aa: CASSFGLSPETQYF
v_call: TRBV20-1; j_call: TRBJ1-5; clone_size: many; d_call: TRBD1; cdr3_nt: TGCAGTGCTTTGGACAGGTCGGGTCAGCCCCAGCATTTT; cdr3_aa: CSALDRSGQPQHF
v_call: TRBV12-3/TRBV12-4; j_call: TRBJ1-2; clone_size: -; d_call: -; cdr3_nt: TGTGCCAGCAGTTTGACCCCAGGGAATTGGGCGTATGGCTACACCTTC; cdr3_aa: CASSLTPGNWAYGYTF
v_call: TRBV20-1; j_call: TRBJ2-6; clone_size: many; d_call: TRBD2; cdr3_nt: TGCAGTGCTAGAGACGGGACTAGCGGGTTTGGGGCCAACGTCCTGACTTTC; cdr3_aa: CSARDGTSGFGANVLTF
v_call: TRBV9; j_call: TRBJ2-2; clone_size: -; d_call: -; cdr3_nt: TGTGCCAGCAGCGTGGGCGACTGGGGGGAGCTGTTTTTT; cdr3_aa: CASSVGDWGELFF
v_call: TRBV27; j_call: TRBJ2-1; clone_size: -; d_call: -; cdr3_nt: TGTGCCAGCAGCTTTAACGGCTATGAGCAGTTCTTC; cdr3_aa: CASSFNGYEQFF
v_call: TRBV5-1; j_call: TRBJ2-7; clone_size: many; d_call: -; cdr3_nt: TGCGCCAGCAGCTTGGGCTACGAGCAGTACTTC; cdr3_aa: CASSLGYEQYF
v_call: TRBV6-1; j_call: TRBJ1-1; clone_size: many; d_call: -; cdr3_nt: TGTGCCAGCAGTCTTAACAGGGAATCCACTGAAGCTTTCTTT; cdr3_aa: CASSLNRESTEAFF
v_call: TRBV11-2; j_call: TRBJ2-7; clone_size: -; d_call: -; cdr3_nt: TGTGCCAGCAGCCTTAGCGACCCCTACGAGCAGTACTTC; cdr3_aa: CASSLSDPYEQYF
v_call: TRBV27; j_call: TRBJ2-7; clone_size: -; d_call: TRBD1; cdr3_nt: TGTGCCAGCAGTAACCGGGACAGTCGATCTCCGCACTACGAGCAGTACTTC; cdr3_aa: CASSNRDSRSPHYEQYF
v_call: TRBV11-3; j_call: TRBJ1-4; clone_size: -; d_call: -; cdr3_nt: TGTGCCAGCAGCTTTACCCCCTCGGACAGAATGTTTTTT; cdr3_aa: CASSFTPSDRMFF
v_call: TRBV5-1; j_call: TRBJ2-1; clone_size: few; d_call: -; cdr3_nt: TGCGCCAGCAGCCCCGGACAATCCTACAATGAGCAGTTCTTC; cdr3_aa: CASSPGQSYNEQFF
v_call: TRBV6-5; j_call: TRBJ2-2; clone_size: few; d_call: TRBD1; cdr3_nt: TGTGCCAGCAGTTACAGGGGGCCAAACACCGGGGAGCTGTTTTTT; cdr3_aa: CASSYRGPNTGELFF
v_call: TRBV3-1; j_call: TRBJ1-4; clone_size: few; d_call: -; cdr3_nt: TGTGCCAGCAGCCAAGATCGGGGGGGGATTAATGAAAAACTGTTTTTT; cdr3_aa: CASSQDRGGINEKLFF
v_call: TRBV27; j_call: TRBJ2-7; clone_size: many; d_call: -; cdr3_nt: TGTGCCAGCAGTTTATTCGGGACCTCCTACGAGCAGTACTTC; cdr3_aa: CASSLFGTSYEQYF
v_call: TRBV20-1; j_call: TRBJ2-1; clone_size: few; d_call: -; cdr3_nt: TGCAGTGCTGTAGGGGGCGGGGAGGTACACAATGAGCAGTTCTTC; cdr3_aa: CSAVGGGEVHNEQFF
v_call: TRBV5-1; j_call: TRBJ1-5; clone_size: many; d_call: TRBD1; cdr3_nt: TGCGCCAGCAGCCTACAGACAGGGGCTAATCAGCCCCAGCATTTT; cdr3_aa: CASSLQTGANQPQHF
v_call: TRBV3-1; j_call: TRBJ2-2; clone_size: many; d_call: TRBD2; cdr3_nt: TGTGCCAGCAGCCAAGATCCTAGCGGGCTCACCGGGGAGCTGTTTTTT; cdr3_aa: CASSQDPSGLTGELFF
v_call: TRBV7-2; j_call: TRBJ2-3; clone_size: many; d_call: TRBD2; cdr3_nt: TGTGCCAGCAGCTTAGTTCTAGCGGGGGACACGCAGTATTTT; cdr3_aa: CASSLVLAGDTQYF
v_call: TRBV12-3/TRBV12-4; j_call: TRBJ2-5; clone_size: many; d_call: -; cdr3_nt: TGTGCCAGCAACCTTTGGGCGGGCGCCTCCCAAGAGAAGACCCAGTACTTC; cdr3_aa: CASNLWAGASQEKTQYF
v_call: TRBV7-9; j_call: TRBJ2-1; clone_size: many; d_call: TRBD2; cdr3_nt: TGTGCCAGCGGAGGGCGGGAGGGTAGTACCTGGAATGAGCAGTTCTTC; cdr3_aa: CASGGREGSTWNEQFF
v_call: TRBV7-8; j_call: TRBJ1-2; clone_size: many; d_call: -; cdr3_nt: TGTGCCAGCAGCTTAAAAAGTAACTATGGCTACACCTTC; cdr3_aa: CASSLKSNYGYTF
v_call: TRBV20-1; j_call: TRBJ2-1; clone_size: -; d_call: TRBD2; cdr3_nt: TGCAGTGCTAGAGATCCGGGAGCGGGGTTCTCCTACAATGAGCAGTTCTTC; cdr3_aa: CSARDPGAGFSYNEQFF
v_call: TRBV3-1; j_call: TRBJ2-1; clone_size: many; d_call: -; cdr3_nt: TGTGCCAGCAGCCAAGGCGGGGTCTACAATGAGCAGTTCTTC; cdr3_aa: CASSQGGVYNEQFF
v_call: TRBV6-5; j_call: TRBJ2-5; clone_size: -; d_call: TRBD2; cdr3_nt: TGTGCCAGCAGATTACTAGCGGACCAAGAGACCCAGTACTTC; cdr3_aa: CASRLLADQETQYF
v_call: TRBV2; j_call: TRBJ2-3; clone_size: many; d_call: TRBD2; cdr3_nt: TGTGCCAGCAGTGAAGCGCGTCCGGGGGGATTAGATACGCAGTATTTT; cdr3_aa: CASSEARPGGLDTQYF
v_call: TRBV3-1; j_call: TRBJ2-3; clone_size: many; d_call: TRBD2; cdr3_nt: TGTGCCAGCAGCCACACTAGCGGGGGGACAGATACGCAGTATTTT; cdr3_aa: CASSHTSGGTDTQYF
v_call: TRBV5-1; j_call: TRBJ2-3; clone_size: many; d_call: TRBD2; cdr3_nt: TGCGCCAGCAGCTCGGGAGGACGCACAGATACGCAGTATTTT; cdr3_aa: CASSSGGRTDTQYF
v_call: TRBV30; j_call: TRBJ1-5; clone_size: few; d_call: -; cdr3_nt: TGTGCCTGGAGTGTACGGCAGGGTGATCAGCCCCAGCATTTT; cdr3_aa: CAWSVRQGDQPQHF
v_call: TRBV30; j_call: TRBJ1-2; clone_size: -; d_call: -; cdr3_nt: TGTACCTGGAGTCCTCGGAACTATGGCTACACCTTC; cdr3_aa: CTWSPRNYGYTF